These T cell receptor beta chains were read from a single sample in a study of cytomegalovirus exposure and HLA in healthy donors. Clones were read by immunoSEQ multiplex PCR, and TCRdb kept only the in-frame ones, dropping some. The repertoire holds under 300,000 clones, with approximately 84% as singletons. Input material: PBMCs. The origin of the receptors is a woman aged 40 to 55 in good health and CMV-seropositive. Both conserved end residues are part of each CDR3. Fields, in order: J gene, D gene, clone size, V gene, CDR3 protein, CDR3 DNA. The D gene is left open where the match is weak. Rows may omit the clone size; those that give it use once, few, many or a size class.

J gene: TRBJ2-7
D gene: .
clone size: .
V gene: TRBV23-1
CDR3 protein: CASSQFRGTYEQYF
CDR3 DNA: TGCGCCAGCAGTCAATTCCGGGGTACGTACGAGCAGTACTTC

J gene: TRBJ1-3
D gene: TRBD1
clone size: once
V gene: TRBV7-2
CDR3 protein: CASSLAGTGSGNTIYF
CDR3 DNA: TGTGCCAGCAGCTTAGCCGGGACAGGGTCTGGAAACACCATATATTTT

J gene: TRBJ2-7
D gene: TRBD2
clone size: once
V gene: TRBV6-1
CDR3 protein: CASREGMSGSLYEQYF
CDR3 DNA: TGTGCCAGCAGGGAAGGTATGAGCGGGAGTCTCTACGAGCAGTACTTC

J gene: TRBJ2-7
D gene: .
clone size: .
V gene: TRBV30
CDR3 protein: CAWTPPGRLYF
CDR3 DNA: TGTGCCTGGACCCCTCCAGGGAGGCTGTACTTC

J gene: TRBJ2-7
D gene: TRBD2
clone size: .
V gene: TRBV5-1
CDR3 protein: CASRPSGMFDEQYF
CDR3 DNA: TGCGCCAGCAGGCCTAGCGGGATGTTCGACGAGCAGTACTTC

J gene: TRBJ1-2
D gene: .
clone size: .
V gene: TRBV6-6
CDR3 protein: CASRWGQAHGYTF
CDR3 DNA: TGTGCCAGCAGATGGGGGCAGGCTCATGGCTACACCTTC

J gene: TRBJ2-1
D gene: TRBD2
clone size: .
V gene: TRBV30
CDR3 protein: CAWRLAGWSREQFF
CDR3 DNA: TGTGCCTGGAGGTTAGCGGGATGGTCGCGTGAGCAGTTCTTC

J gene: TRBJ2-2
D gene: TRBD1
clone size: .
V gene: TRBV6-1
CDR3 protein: CASTRTGDTGELFF
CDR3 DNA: TGTGCCAGCACAAGGACAGGAGACACCGGGGAGCTGTTTTTT

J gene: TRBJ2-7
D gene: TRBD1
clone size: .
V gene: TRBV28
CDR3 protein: CASSSTGNLGEQYF
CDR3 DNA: TGTGCCAGCAGTTCGACAGGGAACCTTGGCGAGCAGTACTTC

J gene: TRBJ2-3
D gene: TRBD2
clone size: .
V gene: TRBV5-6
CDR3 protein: CASSLAGAYTDTQYF
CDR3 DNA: TGTGCCAGCAGCTTAGCGGGAGCATACACAGATACGCAGTATTTT

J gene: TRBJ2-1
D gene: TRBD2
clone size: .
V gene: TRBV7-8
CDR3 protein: CASTGTSGTAWNEQFF
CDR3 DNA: TGTGCCAGTACCGGGACTAGCGGGACGGCGTGGAATGAGCAGTTCTTC

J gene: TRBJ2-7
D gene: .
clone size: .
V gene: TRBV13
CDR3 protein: CASSLGSSYEQYF
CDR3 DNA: TGTGCCAGCAGCTTAGGAAGTAGCTACGAGCAGTACTTC

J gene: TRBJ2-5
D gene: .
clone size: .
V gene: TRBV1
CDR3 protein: CTSSQTPQREGETQYF
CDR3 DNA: TGCACCAGCAGCCAAACCCCCCAACGGGAGGGCGAGACCCAGTACTTC

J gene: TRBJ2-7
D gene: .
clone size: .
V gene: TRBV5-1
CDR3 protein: CASSATGDWTYEQYF
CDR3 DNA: TGCGCCAGCAGCGCGACGGGAGACTGGACCTACGAGCAGTACTTC

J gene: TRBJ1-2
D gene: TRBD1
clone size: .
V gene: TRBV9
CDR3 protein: CASSPITGEWGYTF
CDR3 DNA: TGTGCCAGCAGCCCCATTACAGGGGAGTGGGGCTACACCTTC

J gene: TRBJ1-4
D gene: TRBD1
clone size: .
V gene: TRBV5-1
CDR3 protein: CASSPSGQGEKLFF
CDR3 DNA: TGCGCCAGCAGCCCCTCAGGACAGGGCGAAAAACTGTTTTTT